A single sample gave rise to the 29 T cell receptor beta chains below, sequenced in a study of cytomegalovirus exposure and HLA in healthy donors. Data came from immunoSEQ multiplex PCR; TCRdb stores just in-frame clones and leaves some out. The sample lists 250,000 to 400,000 clones; around 87% were seen once. Sequencing used PBMCs. These receptors were taken from a woman aged 25 to 45 in good health and CMV-seropositive.

The CDR3, as DNA: TGTGCCAGCAGTTACTCGAGGGGGGGCGGCAACACTGAAGCTTTCTTT. Translated, it gives CASSYSRGGGNTEAFF. This chain connects TRBV6-6 to TRBJ1-1; D is possibly TRBD1 (6 bases). With 0 bases removed from V and 2 bases from J, the gap between germline ends came to 13 bases. There are 16 residues in the CDR3. The germline V gene has CDR1 MNHNY and CDR2 SVGAGI (reference sequence).

This chain joins TRBV9 and TRBJ2-7; 9 bases fit TRBD2. In germline, CDR1 is SGDLS, CDR2 YYNGEE. The CDR3 totals 14 residues. After removal of 4 bases from V and 4 bases from J, the junction contained 6 bases not matched to a gene. CDR3 nucleotides: TGTGCCAGCAGCACCGGGACTAGCCCATACGAGCAGTACTTC. Translated, it gives CASSTGTSPYEQYF.

V is TRBV28 and J is TRBJ2-3; 12 nucleotides line up with TRBD2. Germline assignment: CDR1 MDHEN and CDR2 SYDVKM. This CDR3 region has 17 residues. With 5 bases clipped from V and 2 bases from J, the junction kept 8 bases outside the gene matches. The DNA for the CDR3 is TGTGCCAGCAGTCCGATACTAGCGGGAGGCTACACAGATACGCAGTATTTT. It encodes CASSPILAGGYTDTQYF.

The chain links TRBV30 to TRBJ2-7, with D uncertain. Germline CDR1 is GTSNPN and CDR2 is SVGIG (reference sequence). The CDR3 covers 13 residues. Trimming pared 1 base from V and 2 bases from J, leaving 9 bases between. The CDR3 is CAWSGRKAYEQYF. CDR3 DNA sequence: TGTGCCTGGAGTGGGCGTAAGGCCTACGAGCAGTACTTC.

V usage is TRBV30 and J usage is TRBJ1-6; perhaps TRBD1 as D (6 bases). The CDR3 length is 16 residues. V lost 3 bases and J lost 9, with 21 bases in between. Germline values: CDR1 GTSNPN, CDR2 SVGIG (reference sequence). In DNA form, the CDR3 reads TGTGCCTGGAGCCCCTTGACAGGATCATGGACTTCACCCCTCCACTTT. Translated, it gives CAWSPLTGSWTSPLHF.

The J gene is TRBJ2-1, the V gene TRBV29-1; TRBD2 matches 11 bases. The CDR3 contains 14 residues. V lost 3 bases to trimming and J lost 8 bases; unmatched junction nucleotides: 6. From germline, CDR1 is SQVTM and CDR2 ANQGSEA. The CDR3 region has the DNA TGCAGCGTTGATGTTAGCGGGAGGGTAGATGAGCAGTTCTTC. Its translation is CSVDVSGRVDEQFF.

The CDR3: CAWARTPLNQPQHF. The CDR3 coding sequence is TGTGCCTGGGCCCGGACTCCCCTGAATCAGCCCCAGCATTTT. The chain links TRBV30 to TRBJ1-5; D remains unclear. The CDR3 totals 14 residues. V was trimmed by 5 bases and J by 4 bases, leaving 15 bases between them. Germline V lookup: CDR1 GTSNPN, CDR2 SVGIG (reference sequence).

The V call is TRBV9, the J call TRBJ1-2; weak D call: TRBD1 (5 bases). V lost 0 bases and J lost 0, with 12 bases in between. There are 16 residues in the CDR3. Germline V gives CDR1 SGDLS, CDR2 YYNGEE. In DNA, the CDR3 is TGTGCCAGCAGCGTAGGTGGGGACCTAGCTAACTATGGCTACACCTTC. The encoded protein is CASSVGGDLANYGYTF.

This chain joins TRBV5-5 and TRBJ2-7, with 10 bases lining up with TRBD1. The CDR3 is made up of 16 amino acids. V was clipped by 2 bases and J by 4 bases; unmatched bases: 9. Germline CDR1 SGHKS, CDR2 YYEKEE (reference sequence). CDR3: CASSFPGQGSSYEQYF. The CDR3 region has the DNA TGTGCCAGCAGCTTCCCGGGACAGGGGTCGTCTTACGAGCAGTACTTC.

The CDR3 DNA sequence: TGCGCCAGCAGCACCACAACAGGGGGCGCGGATGGCTACACCTTC. Translated, it gives CASSTTTGGADGYTF. The V gene is TRBV5-1, the J gene TRBJ1-2; 9 positions match TRBD1. The germline V gene has CDR1 SGHRS and CDR2 YFSETQ. The CDR3 spans 15 residues. V was clipped by 4 bases and J by 6 bases; unmatched bases: 10.

For this clone: At one end the junction does not follow the germline gene, possibly because of a read error. The chain links TRBV4-1 to TRBJ2-7, with D possibly called TRBD1 or TRBD2 (6 bases each). The CDR3 length is 14 residues. Germline V CDR1 and CDR2: MGHRA, YSYEKL. The CDR3 sequence: CASSQDNRGTFRLF. CDR3 in DNA: TGCGCCAGCAGCCAAGATAATAGGGGGACTTTTCGGCTCTTC.

The chain joins TRBV30 to TRBJ1-5; D call uncertain. Germline CDR1 is GTSNPN and CDR2 is SVGIG (reference sequence). Deletions cut 0 bases from V and 2 bases from J, with 14 bases between. The CDR3 has 16 amino acids. The CDR3 loop is CAWSVGLGGGNQPQHF. CDR3 sequence (DNA): TGTGCCTGGAGTGTAGGCCTAGGTGGGGGCAATCAGCCCCAGCATTTT.

The chain has TRBV5-1 and TRBJ1-5, with D possibly being TRBD1 (5 bases). V was trimmed by 3 bases and J by 16 bases, leaving 20 bases between them. Germline V lookup: CDR1 SGHRS, CDR2 YFSETQ. The CDR3 is 13 amino acids. CDR3 bases: TGCGCCAGCAGCTCAGGACATTTAGGGGTTTATCATTTT. Amino acid sequence: CASSSGHLGVYHF.

The rearrangement links TRBV7-6 to TRBJ2-5; no firm D call. V lost 2 bases, J lost 2 bases, and 9 bases lay in between. CDR1 SGHVS and CDR2 FNYEAQ come from the germline V gene. This CDR3 has 14 residues. Written as DNA, the CDR3 is TGTGCCAGCAGCTTATTGGGTGGGCAAGAGACCCAGTACTTC. It encodes CASSLLGGQETQYF.

The chain joins TRBV30 to TRBJ2-7; 7 nucleotides align to TRBD1. The CDR3 spans 15 residues. J gave up 5 bases and V 1 base, and 11 bases lay outside the gene matches. Germline CDR1 GTSNPN, CDR2 SVGIG (reference sequence). The CDR3 nucleotides read TGTGCCTGGAGTGCAACAGGGGCCCCCTTCGACGAGCAGTACTTC. Translated, it gives CAWSATGAPFDEQYF.

The chain joins TRBV7-2 to TRBJ1-2; no clear D gene. The V end lost 2 bases, the J end lost 5 bases, and 15 bases lay between the germline ends. This CDR3 region has 15 residues. In germline, CDR1 is SGHTA, CDR2 FQGNSA. The CDR3 DNA reads as TGTGCCAGCAGCTTATCCCGGACGGGCCTATATGGCTACACCTTC. This codes for CASSLSRTGLYGYTF.

There are a few counts of this clone. The chain joins TRBV19 to TRBJ1-2, with D perhaps matching TRBD1 (5 bases). In germline, CDR1 is LNHDA, CDR2 SQIVND (reference sequence). V was pared by 0 bases and J by 8 bases, with 10 bases between. The CDR3 is 13 amino acids. The CDR3 region is CASSIDGTAGYTF. CDR3 nucleotides: TGTGCCAGTAGTATAGATGGGACGGCCGGCTACACCTTC.

The chain is built from TRBV29-1 and TRBJ2-7, with TRBD2 identical over 7 bases. With 4 bases clipped from V and 2 bases from J, the junction kept 2 bases outside the gene matches. This CDR3 is 12 amino acids long. Germline V lookup: CDR1 SQVTM, CDR2 ANQGSEA. CDR3 sequence reads: CSVVAGAYEQYF. Here the CDR3 DNA reads TGCAGCGTTGTGGCGGGAGCCTACGAGCAGTACTTC.

The chain employs TRBV27 and TRBJ2-6; TRBD1 might be the D (6 bases). The CDR3 is made up of 19 amino acids. Deletions cut 3 bases from V and 0 bases from J, with 18 bases between. Germline assignment: CDR1 MNHEY and CDR2 SMNVEV (reference sequence). The CDR3 DNA is TGTGCCAGCAGTTTGTGGACAGCACATAAACTCTCTGGGGCCAACGTCCTGACTTTC. Encoded protein: CASSLWTAHKLSGANVLTF.

The V gene is TRBV6-5, the J gene TRBJ2-7; 9 bases align to TRBD2. After removal of 6 bases from V and 3 bases from J, the junction contained 9 bases not matched to a gene. CDR1 and CDR2 from the germline V gene are MNHEY and SVGAGI. The CDR3 totals 15 residues. As DNA, the CDR3 is TGTGCCAGCAGGAGCGGGAGGCCAACCGGCTACGAGCAGTACTTC. Residues: CASRSGRPTGYEQYF.

This chain uses TRBV29-1 with TRBJ1-2, with 7 bases aligning to TRBD1. Germline CDR1 reads SQVTM; CDR2 reads ANQGSEA. The CDR3 contains 13 residues. V was pared by 6 bases and J by 6 bases, with 10 bases of the junction left unmatched. The DNA for the CDR3 is TGCAGCGTCCTAGGCCCAGGGGGAGATGGCTACACCTTC. It specifies CSVLGPGGDGYTF.

The V call is TRBV4-3, the J call TRBJ2-7, with 8 bases fitting TRBD2. CDR1 and CDR2 from the germline V gene are LGHNA and YSLEER. CDR3 length equals 15 residues. J was trimmed by 3 bases and V by 3 bases; bases with no gene match: 7. The CDR3 region has the DNA TGCGCCAGCAGCCAGTACGAGCGGGAGAACTACGAGCAGTACTTC. Amino acids: CASSQYERENYEQYF.

The gene calls are TRBV19 and TRBJ2-3; no reliable D call. CDR3 length: 15 residues. Germline CDR1 reads LNHDA; CDR2 reads SQIVND (reference sequence). Trimming took 1 base from V and 6 from J, leaving 14 bases between them. CDR3 in DNA: TGTGCCAGTAGTATAGTGCCTGGCGTGCGGGATACGCAGTATTTT. This sequence encodes CASSIVPGVRDTQYF.

The V and J genes are TRBV5-1 and TRBJ2-2; D assignment may be TRBD1 or TRBD2 (5 bases each). The CDR3 length is 19 residues. The germline V gene has CDR1 SGHRS and CDR2 YFSETQ. The ends were cut back, 1 base at V and 4 bases at J, with 23 bases in the middle. DNA of the CDR3: TGCGCCAGCAGCTTGTTCCCTAGGATCGGTGGGGGTGGCACCGGGGAGCTGTTTTTT. Its translation is CASSLFPRIGGGGTGELFF.

This chain uses TRBV9 with TRBJ1-4; D not resolved. This CDR3 is 12 amino acids long. The ends were cut back, 0 bases at V and 8 bases at J, with 5 bases in the middle. The germline V gene encodes CDR1 SGDLS and CDR2 YYNGEE. CDR3 sequence reads: CASSVGEEKLFF. CDR3 nucleotide sequence: TGTGCCAGCAGCGTAGGAGAGGAAAAACTGTTTTTT.

V usage is TRBV7-3 and J usage is TRBJ2-1, with a tentative D call TRBD2 (6 bases). This CDR3 spans 16 amino acids. In germline, CDR1 is SGHTA, CDR2 FQGTGA. Trimming stripped 2 bases from V and 5 bases from J, with 16 bases between. The CDR3 DNA reads TGTGCCAGCAGCTTATGGTACGGGACTCGGAACAATGAGCAGTTCTTC. Amino acids: CASSLWYGTRNNEQFF.

The genes are TRBV30 and TRBJ1-2; D not certain. Looked up from germline, CDR1 is GTSNPN and CDR2 is SVGIG (reference sequence). V lost 1 base and J lost 4, with 10 bases in between. The CDR3 sequence is 13 residues long. The DNA for the CDR3 is TGTGCCTGGAGTGCCGGGTCAGGCTATGGCTACACCTTC. Amino acid sequence: CAWSAGSGYGYTF.

This chain connects TRBV1 to TRBJ2-5; no check of the table's D call, TRBD2, against the DNA was made. TRBV1 is noted as a pseudogene. The length of the CDR3 is 16 residues. This CDR3 is CTSSQDTSGSLETQYF. The CDR3 DNA is TGCACCAGCAGCCAAGATACTAGCGGGAGCTTAGAGACCCAGTACTTC.

The chain uses TRBV27 and TRBJ1-5; D unclear. This CDR3 comprises 20 residues. Looked up from germline, CDR1 is MNHEY and CDR2 is SMNVEV (reference sequence). V lost 2 bases to trimming and J lost 6 bases, with 29 bases between them. CDR3 in DNA: TGTGCCAGCAGTTTAAGCTCGGTATATACTTCGACGAGCGGTGGTCAGCCCCAGCATTTT. Amino acid sequence: CASSLSSVYTSTSGGQPQHF.